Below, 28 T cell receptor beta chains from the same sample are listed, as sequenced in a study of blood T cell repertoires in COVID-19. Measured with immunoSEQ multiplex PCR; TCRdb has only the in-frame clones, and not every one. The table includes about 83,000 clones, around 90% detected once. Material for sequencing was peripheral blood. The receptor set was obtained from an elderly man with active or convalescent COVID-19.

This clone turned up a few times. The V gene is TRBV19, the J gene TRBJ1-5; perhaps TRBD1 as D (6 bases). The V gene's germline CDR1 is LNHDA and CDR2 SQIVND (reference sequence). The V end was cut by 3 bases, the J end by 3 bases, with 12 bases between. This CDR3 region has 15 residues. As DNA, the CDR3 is TGTGCCAGTAGTATGGGCAGGGGACACAATCAGCCCCAGCATTTT. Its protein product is CASSMGRGHNQPQHF.

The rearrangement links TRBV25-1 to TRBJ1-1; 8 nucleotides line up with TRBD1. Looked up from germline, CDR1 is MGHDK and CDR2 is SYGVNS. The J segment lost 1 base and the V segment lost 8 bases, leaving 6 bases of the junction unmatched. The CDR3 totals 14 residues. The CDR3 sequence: CASANRGENTEAFF. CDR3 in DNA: TGTGCCAGCGCCAACAGGGGGGAGAACACTGAAGCTTTCTTT.

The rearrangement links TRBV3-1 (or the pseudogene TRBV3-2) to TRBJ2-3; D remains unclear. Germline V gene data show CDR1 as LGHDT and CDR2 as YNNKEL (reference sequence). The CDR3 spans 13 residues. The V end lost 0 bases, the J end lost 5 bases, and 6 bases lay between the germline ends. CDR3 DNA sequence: TGTGCCAGCAGCCAAGATGCGATAGATACGCAGTATTTT. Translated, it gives CASSQDAIDTQYF.

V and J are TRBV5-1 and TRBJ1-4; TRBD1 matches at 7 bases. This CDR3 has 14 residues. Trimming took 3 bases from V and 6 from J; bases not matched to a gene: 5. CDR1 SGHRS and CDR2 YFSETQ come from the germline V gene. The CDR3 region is CASSSTGVDEKLFF. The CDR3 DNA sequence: TGCGCCAGCAGCTCTACAGGGGTTGATGAAAAACTGTTTTTT.

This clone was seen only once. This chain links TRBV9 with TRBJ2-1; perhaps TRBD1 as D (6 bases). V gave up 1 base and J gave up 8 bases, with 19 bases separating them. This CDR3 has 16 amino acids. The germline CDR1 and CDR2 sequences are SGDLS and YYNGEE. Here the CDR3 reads CASSVRMGTTTDEQFF. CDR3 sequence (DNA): TGTGCCAGCAGCGTACGAATGGGGACAACTACGGATGAGCAGTTCTTC.

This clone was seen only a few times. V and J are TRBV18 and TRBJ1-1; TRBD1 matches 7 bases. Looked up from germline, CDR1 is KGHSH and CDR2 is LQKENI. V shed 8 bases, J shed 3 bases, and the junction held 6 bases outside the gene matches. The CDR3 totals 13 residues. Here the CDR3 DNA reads TGTGCCAGCACCCTTGACAGGGACACTGAAGCTTTCTTT. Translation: CASTLDRDTEAFF.

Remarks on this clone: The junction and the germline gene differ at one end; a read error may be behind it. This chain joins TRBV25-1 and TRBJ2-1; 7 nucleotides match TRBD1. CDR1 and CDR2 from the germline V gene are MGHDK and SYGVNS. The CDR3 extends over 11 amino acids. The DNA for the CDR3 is TGTGCCAGCAGTGAGGACAGGATAACGGTCTTC. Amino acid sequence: CASSEDRITVF.

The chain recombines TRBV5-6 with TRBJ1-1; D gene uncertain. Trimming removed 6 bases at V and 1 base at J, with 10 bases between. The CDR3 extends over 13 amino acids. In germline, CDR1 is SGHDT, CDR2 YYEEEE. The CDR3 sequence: CASNKRRNTEAFF. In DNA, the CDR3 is TGTGCCAGCAACAAGAGGAGGAACACTGAAGCTTTCTTT. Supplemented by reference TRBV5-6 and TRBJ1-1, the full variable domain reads DAGVTQSPTHLIKTRGQQVTLRCSPKSGHDTVSWYQQALGQGPQFIFQYYEEEERQRGNFPDRFSGHQFPNYSSELNVNALLLGDSALYLCASNKRRNTEAFFGQGTRLTVV.

DNA for the CDR3: TGTGCCAGTAGTCAAAGGAACCGGGGGAGCTCCTACAATGAGCAGTTCTTC. This encodes CASSQRNRGSSYNEQFF. This chain uses TRBV19 with TRBJ2-1, with D possibly matching TRBD2 (6 bases). V was pared by 5 bases and J by 0 bases, with 17 bases between. The CDR3 runs 17 residues. Germline V gene lookup returns CDR1 LNHDA and CDR2 SQIVND (reference sequence).

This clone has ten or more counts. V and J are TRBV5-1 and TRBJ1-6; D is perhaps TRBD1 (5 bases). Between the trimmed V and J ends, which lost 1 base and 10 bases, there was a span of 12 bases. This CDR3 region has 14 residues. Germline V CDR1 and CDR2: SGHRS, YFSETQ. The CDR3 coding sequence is TGCGCCAGCAGCTTGCAGGGTAGGCAATCACCCCTCCACTTT. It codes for CASSLQGRQSPLHF. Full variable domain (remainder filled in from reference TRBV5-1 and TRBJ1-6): KAGVTQTPRYLIKTRGQQVTLSCSPISGHRSVSWYQQTPGQGLQFLFEYFSETQRNKGNFPGRFSGRQFSNSRSEMNVSTLELGDSALYLCASSLQGRQSPLHFGNGTRLTVT.

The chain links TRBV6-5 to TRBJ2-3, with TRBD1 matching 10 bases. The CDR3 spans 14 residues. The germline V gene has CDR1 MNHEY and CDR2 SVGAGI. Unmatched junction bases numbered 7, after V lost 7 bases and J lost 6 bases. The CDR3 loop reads CASNRDRGKDTQYF. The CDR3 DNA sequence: TGTGCCAGCAACCGGGACAGGGGTAAGGATACGCAGTATTTT.

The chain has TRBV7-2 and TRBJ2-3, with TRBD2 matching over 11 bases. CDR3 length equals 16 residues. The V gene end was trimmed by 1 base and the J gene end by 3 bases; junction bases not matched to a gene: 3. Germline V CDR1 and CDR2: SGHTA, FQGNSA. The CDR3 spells CASSLGASGGTDTQYF. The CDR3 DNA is TGTGCCAGCAGCTTAGGCGCTAGCGGGGGGACAGATACGCAGTATTTT.

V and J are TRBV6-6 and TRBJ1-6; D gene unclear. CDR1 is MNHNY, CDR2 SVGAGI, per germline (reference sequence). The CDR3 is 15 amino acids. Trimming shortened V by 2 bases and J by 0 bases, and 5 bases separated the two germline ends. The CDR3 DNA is TGTGCCAGCAGTTACCGGGGCTCCTATAATTCACCCCTCCACTTT. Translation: CASSYRGSYNSPLHF.

CDR3 protein: CASRRQGVNTPLHF. Here the CDR3 DNA reads TGTGCCAGCAGGAGACAGGGGGTTAATACCCCCCTCCACTTT. V and J are TRBV2 and TRBJ1-6, with 9 nucleotides matching TRBD1. The junction had 10 bases not matched to a gene; V was cut back by 6 bases and J by 13 bases. In germline, CDR1 is SNHLY, CDR2 FYNNEI. The CDR3 runs to 14 residues.

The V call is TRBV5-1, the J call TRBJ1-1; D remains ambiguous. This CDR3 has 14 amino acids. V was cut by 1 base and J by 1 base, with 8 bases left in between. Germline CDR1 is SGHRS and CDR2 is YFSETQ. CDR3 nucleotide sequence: TGCGCCAGCAGCTTGTTAGGGAGGAACACTGAAGCTTTCTTT. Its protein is CASSLLGRNTEAFF.

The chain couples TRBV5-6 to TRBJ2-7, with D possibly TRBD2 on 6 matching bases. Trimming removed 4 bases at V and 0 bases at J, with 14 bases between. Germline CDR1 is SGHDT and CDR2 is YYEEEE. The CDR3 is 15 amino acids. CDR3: CASSPRGDSSYEQYV. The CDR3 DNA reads TGTGCCAGCAGCCCCCGCGGGGATAGCTCCTACGAGCAGTACGTC.

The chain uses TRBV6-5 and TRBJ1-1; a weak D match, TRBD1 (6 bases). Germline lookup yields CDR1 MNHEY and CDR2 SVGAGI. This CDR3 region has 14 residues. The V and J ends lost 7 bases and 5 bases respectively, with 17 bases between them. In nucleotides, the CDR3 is TGTGCCAGCATTTGGGCCACAGGGTGGACTGAAGCTTTCTTT. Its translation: CASIWATGWTEAFF.

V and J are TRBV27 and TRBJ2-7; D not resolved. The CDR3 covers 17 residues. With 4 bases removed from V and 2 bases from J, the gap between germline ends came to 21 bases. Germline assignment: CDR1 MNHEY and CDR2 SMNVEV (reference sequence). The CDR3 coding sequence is TGTGCCAGCAGTTCAACTAACTCCCATAGCCATACCTACGAGCAGTACGTC. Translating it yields CASSSTNSHSHTYEQYV.

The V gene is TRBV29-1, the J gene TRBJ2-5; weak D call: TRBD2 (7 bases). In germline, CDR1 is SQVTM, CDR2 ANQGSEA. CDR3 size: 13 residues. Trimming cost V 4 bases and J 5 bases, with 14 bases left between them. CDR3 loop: CSVGGGAGETQYF. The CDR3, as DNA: TGCAGCGTTGGTGGGGGGGCCGGGGAGACCCAGTACTTC.

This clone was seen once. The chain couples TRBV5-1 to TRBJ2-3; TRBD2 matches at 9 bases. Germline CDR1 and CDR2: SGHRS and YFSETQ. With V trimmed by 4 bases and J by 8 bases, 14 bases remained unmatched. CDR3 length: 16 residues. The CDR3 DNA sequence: TGCGCCAGCAGCCCCAGACGCGGGAGGGACGCCGGTACGCAGTATTTT. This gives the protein CASSPRRGRDAGTQYF. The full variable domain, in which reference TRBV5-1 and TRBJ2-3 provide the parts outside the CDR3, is KAGVTQTPRYLIKTRGQQVTLSCSPISGHRSVSWYQQTPGQGLQFLFEYFSETQRNKGNFPGRFSGRQFSNSRSEMNVSTLELGDSALYLCASSPRRGRDAGTQYFGPGTRLTVL.

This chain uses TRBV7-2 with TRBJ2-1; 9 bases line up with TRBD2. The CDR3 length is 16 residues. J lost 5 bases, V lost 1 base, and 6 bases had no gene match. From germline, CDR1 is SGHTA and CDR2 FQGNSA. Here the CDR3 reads CASSLGPSGGNNEQFF. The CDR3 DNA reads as TGTGCCAGCAGCTTAGGGCCCAGCGGGGGGAACAATGAGCAGTTCTTC.

As DNA, the CDR3 is TGTGCCAGCAGCGTACAACTGAGAACAGTAACTGGCTACACCTTC. Translating gives CASSVQLRTVTGYTF. This rearrangement joins TRBV9 to TRBJ1-2; no reliable D call. V was shortened by 1 base and J by 7 bases, with 17 bases between the two germline ends. The CDR3 has 15 amino acids. Germline CDR1 reads SGDLS; CDR2 reads YYNGEE.

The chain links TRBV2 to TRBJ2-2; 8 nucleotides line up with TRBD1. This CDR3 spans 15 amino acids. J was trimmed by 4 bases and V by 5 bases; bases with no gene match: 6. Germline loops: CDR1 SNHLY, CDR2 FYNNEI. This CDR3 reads CASSPGTGVTGELFF. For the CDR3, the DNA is TGTGCCAGCAGTCCCGGGACAGGCGTCACCGGGGAGCTGTTTTTT.

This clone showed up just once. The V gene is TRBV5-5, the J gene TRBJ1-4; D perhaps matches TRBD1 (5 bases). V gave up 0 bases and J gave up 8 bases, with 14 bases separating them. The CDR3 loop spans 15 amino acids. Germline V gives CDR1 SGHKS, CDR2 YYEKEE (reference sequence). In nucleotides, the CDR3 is TGTGCCAGCAGCTTGGAGCCAGGGCTAGGGGAAAAACTGTTTTTT. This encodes CASSLEPGLGEKLFF.

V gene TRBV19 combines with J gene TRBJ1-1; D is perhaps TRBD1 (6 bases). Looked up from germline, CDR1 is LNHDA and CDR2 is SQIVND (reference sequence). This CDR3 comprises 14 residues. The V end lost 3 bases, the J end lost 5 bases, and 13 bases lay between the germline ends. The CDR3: CASSIKQGSTEAFF. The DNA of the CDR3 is TGTGCCAGTAGTATTAAACAGGGATCGACTGAAGCTTTCTTT.

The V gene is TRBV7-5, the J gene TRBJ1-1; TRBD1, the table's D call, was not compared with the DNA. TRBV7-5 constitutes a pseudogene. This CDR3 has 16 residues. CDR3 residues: CANPKGEGALNTEAFF. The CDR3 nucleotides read TGTGCCAACCCAAAGGGAGAGGGGGCATTGAACACTGAAGCTTTCTTT.

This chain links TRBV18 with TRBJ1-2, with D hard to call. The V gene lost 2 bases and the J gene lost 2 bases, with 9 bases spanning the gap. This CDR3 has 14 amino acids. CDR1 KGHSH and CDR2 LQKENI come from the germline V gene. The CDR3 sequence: CASSPSRLNYGYTF. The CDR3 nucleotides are TGTGCCAGCTCACCATCTCGACTCAACTATGGCTACACCTTC.

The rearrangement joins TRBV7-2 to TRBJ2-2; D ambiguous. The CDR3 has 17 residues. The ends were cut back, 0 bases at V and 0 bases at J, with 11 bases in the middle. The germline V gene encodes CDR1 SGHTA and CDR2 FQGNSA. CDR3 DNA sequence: TGTGCCAGCAGCTTAGCCTTACGGTTCCCGAACACCGGGGAGCTGTTTTTT. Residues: CASSLALRFPNTGELFF.